The T cell receptor (beta chain) under discussion was sequenced for a study of long-term antiretroviral therapy in people with HIV. Study-wide context: Sampling started about a decade before the 2015 immediate-ART recommendation. Study outcomes and limitations: Blood specimens, gathered between 2004 and 2017, were possibly obtained under older ART regimens. Controls exceeded HIV repertoires in CDR3 length range.

Survey-level resolution applied to immunoSEQ assay v3.0. Libraries were prepared by immunoSEQ multiplex PCR; TCRdb keeps only in-frame clonotypes and omits some of them. The profile covers under 45,000 clones, with 75% to 90% appearing a single time and 6.2% taken by the ten largest. The length of the CDR3 is 15 residues. Germline values: CDR1 SGDLS, CDR2 YYNGEE. J gave up 3 bases and V 2 bases, and 4 bases lay outside the gene matches. Remarks on this clone: The antigen is not known.

This chain links TRBV9 with TRBJ2-1; TRBD1 aligns across 8 bases. The sample was unsorted PBMCs, taken 1 year after starting antiretroviral therapy. This clonotype was sampled from a man between 18 and 35 years old with HIV. The CDR3 coding sequence is TGTGCCAGCAGCGTTGGACAGGGATACTACAATGAGCAGTTCTTC. This codes for CASSVGQGYYNEQFF. Variable domain in full (rest from reference TRBV9 and TRBJ2-1): DSGVTQTPKHLITATGQRVTLRCSPRSGDLSVYWYQQSLDQGLQFLIQYYNGEERAKGNILERFSAQQFPDLHSELNLSSLELGDSALYFCASSVGQGYYNEQFFGPGTRLTVL.